The T cell receptor (beta chain) described here comes from a study of T cell changes during pregnancy in multiple sclerosis. Germline-derived CDR1 and CDR2 are SEHNR and FQNEAQ (reference sequence). Trimming cost V 5 bases and J 1 base, with 10 bases left between them. CDR3 size: 14 residues. This clone has just one count. The method was immunoSEQ multiplex PCR; TCRdb's version includes in-frame clones alone and lacks a portion of them. In the table there are around 44,000 clones, about 85% of which are singletons. The J gene is TRBJ2-3, the V gene TRBV7-9, with a weak D call TRBD2 (6 bases). The sequence was obtained from a female donor with multiple sclerosis, enrolled in a pregnancy study. The sample in question was CD4+ T cells from peripheral blood mononuclear cells, obtained in the second trimester of pregnancy. The CDR3 loop reads CASSRERGTDTQYF. In nucleotides, the CDR3 is TGTGCCAGCAGCCGGGAGAGGGGCACAGATACGCAGTATTTT.